The present T cell receptor (beta chain) was sequenced within a study of OX40 agonist ivuxolimab in advanced cancers. This CDR3 has 13 amino acids. V lost 6 bases to trimming and J lost 3 bases, with 9 bases between them. The V gene's germline CDR1 is LNHDA and CDR2 SQIVND (reference sequence). Using immunoSEQ multiplex PCR, the repertoire was profiled, and TCRdb retains in-frame clones only, with some absent. The sample shows tens of thousands of clones, around 80% of them seen only once. The chain carries TRBV19 and TRBJ1-5; tentative D call: TRBD1 (6 bases). This sequence was found in an adult with an advanced solid tumor such as melanoma, head and neck, liver or kidney cancer. Source: CD4+ or CD8+ T cells sorted from blood, taken in a trial of the OX40 agonist ivuxolimab. For the CDR3, the DNA is TGTGCCAGTAGGGACAGAAACAATCAGCCCCAGCATTTT. This encodes CASRDRNNQPQHF.